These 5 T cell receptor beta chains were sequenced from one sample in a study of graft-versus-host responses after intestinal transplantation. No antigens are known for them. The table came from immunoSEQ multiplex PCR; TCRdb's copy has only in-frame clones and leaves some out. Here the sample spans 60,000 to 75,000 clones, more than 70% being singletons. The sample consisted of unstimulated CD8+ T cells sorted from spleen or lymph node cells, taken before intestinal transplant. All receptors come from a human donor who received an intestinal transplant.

The CDR3 region is CASSLTIDYEQYF. The CDR3 DNA reads as TGTGCCAGCAGCTTAACCATAGACTACGAGCAGTACTTC. V and J are TRBV5-6 and TRBJ2-7; D call uncertain. The CDR3 length is 13 residues. The V end lost 2 bases, the J end lost 3 bases, and 9 bases lay between the germline ends. CDR1 is SGHDT, CDR2 YYEEEE, per germline.

CDR3 DNA: TGCGCCAGCAGCCTAGCAGCGGGATGGACAGATACGCAGTATTTT. Translated: CASSLAAGWTDTQYF. The V and J genes are TRBV4-1 and TRBJ2-3, with TRBD2 matching 7 bases. CDR1 is MGHRA and CDR2 is YSYEKL in the germline V gene. Losses at the gene ends were 4 bases for V and 3 bases for J; bases not matched to a gene: 7. The CDR3 length is 15 residues.

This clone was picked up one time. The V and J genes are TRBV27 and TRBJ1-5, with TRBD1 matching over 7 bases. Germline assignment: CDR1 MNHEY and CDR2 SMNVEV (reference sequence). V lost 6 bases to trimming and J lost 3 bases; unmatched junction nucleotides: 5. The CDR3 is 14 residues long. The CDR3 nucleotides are TGTGCCAGCAGCCGACAGGGCTACAATCAGCCCCAGCATTTT. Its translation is CASSRQGYNQPQHF.

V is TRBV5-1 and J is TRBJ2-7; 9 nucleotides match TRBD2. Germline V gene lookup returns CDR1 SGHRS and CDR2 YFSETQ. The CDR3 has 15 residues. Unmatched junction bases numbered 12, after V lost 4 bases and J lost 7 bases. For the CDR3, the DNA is TGCGCCAGCAGCCCCTTAGCGGGAGAGTTAGGAGAGCAGTACTTC. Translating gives CASSPLAGELGEQYF.

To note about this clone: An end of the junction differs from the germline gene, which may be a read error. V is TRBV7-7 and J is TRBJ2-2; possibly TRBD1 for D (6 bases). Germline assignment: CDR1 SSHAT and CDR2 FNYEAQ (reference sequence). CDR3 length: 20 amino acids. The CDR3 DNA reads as TGTGCTAGCAGCTCAAAACTAATTCAGGGGCAGGGTCTGAACACCGGGGAGCTGTTTTTT. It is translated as CASSSKLIQGQGLNTGELFF.